The T cell receptor beta chain described here comes from a study of breast tumors, draining lymph nodes, adjacent tissues. Study-level results: The data were judged consistent with most tumor T cells coming from lymph node and expanding in tumor. Luminal-like breast cancer showed significantly greater tumor-nontumor repertoire similarity than basal-like breast cancer did.

This clonotype has at least ten counts. The antigen is not known. Germline values: CDR1 SGHNT, CDR2 YYREEE (reference sequence). The CDR3 runs 12 residues. V lost 2 bases, J lost 3 bases, and 6 bases lay in between. Samples came from axillary lymph nodes draining the breast cancer. From the multiplex PCR reads, TCRdb called clonotypes with MiXCR, one entry per CDR3 protein. This sample yields about 220,000 distinct CDR3 sequences, of which 30% to 35% are seen a single time; 3.6% belongs to the top ten. The sequenced sample consisted of axillary lymph node tissue. The clonotype comes from a female donor with breast cancer. Some clones in this sample may be carry-over from other donors' samples. This rearrangement joins TRBV5-4 to TRBJ2-7; D ambiguous. DNA for the CDR3: TGTGCCAGCAGCTTTGTCGGCTACGAGCAGTACTTC. Translation: CASSFVGYEQYF.